This T cell receptor beta chain was retrieved from a study of vaccination effects on CD4 cells after COVID-19. As for the study in general: Everyone in the study got two shots of either the BNT162b2 or mRNA-1273 vaccine. Findings and caveats of the study: Common cold coronaviruses were cross-recognized by only 1 of 255 vaccine-induced clones in healthy vaccinees.

The data were produced by immunoSEQ multiplex PCR, yet TCRdb's version contains in-frame clones alone and is incomplete. The repertoire holds 55,000 to 70,000 clones, with around 81% as singletons. Expansion of antigen-specific CD4+ T cells with viral peptide pools was carried out by the ViraFEST assay before sequencing. When ten to eleven days of culture had elapsed, CD4+ T cells were isolated. Vaccine recipients, nucleocapsid antibody negative, had no prior SARS-CoV-2 infection. Every well housed two million PBMC, which grew in culture alongside 8.5 to 10 IU/ml IL-2 and about 10 ug/ml peptides. V lost 5 bases and J lost 1; bases outside the gene matches: 11. The germline V gene has CDR1 MDHEN and CDR2 SYDVKM. The CDR3 sequence is 17 residues long. A word on this clone: What it binds is unknown.

The rearrangement joins TRBV28 to TRBJ1-5, with TRBD1 matching over 7 bases. Here the sequenced sample was CD4+ T cells from PBMCs cultured with HCoV-229E spike peptides, taken before COVID-19 vaccination. This clonotype was obtained from a human donor who received a COVID-19 vaccine. The CDR3 coding sequence is TGTGCCAGCAGTCCCCATTTTTTGACAGGGAGCAATCAGCCCCAGCATTTT. Translation: CASSPHFLTGSNQPQHF.